The rows below give T cell receptor beta chains drawn from one sample of a study of blood T cell repertoires in COVID-19. The method was immunoSEQ multiplex PCR; TCRdb's version includes in-frame clones alone and lacks a portion of them. The sample lists a few hundred thousand clones; 70% to 90% were seen once. Material for sequencing was peripheral blood. The source of these receptors is a man younger than 35 with COVID-19, enrolled during active disease. CDR3s include the opening cysteine and the closing phenylalanine or tryptophan. Each record gives: CDR3 protein, CDR3 DNA, V gene, clone size, J gene, D gene. D genes are given only for firm matches. Clone size is shown for a subset of rows, as once, few, many or a class of expanded clone.

CASSLTSGHTGELFF | TGCGCCAGCAGCTTGACTAGTGGTCATACCGGGGAGCTGTTTTTT | TRBV5-1 | - | TRBJ2-2 | -
CASHRGDTEAFF | TGCGCCAGCCACCGGGGGGACACTGAAGCTTTCTTT | TRBV10-2 | once | TRBJ1-1 | -
CSVVTGGSWGYTF | TGCAGCGTTGTTACAGGGGGGTCTTGGGGCTACACCTTC | TRBV29-1 | few | TRBJ1-2 | TRBD1
CASSQDRDGSVGQFF | TGTGCCAGCTCACAGGACAGGGATGGTAGCGTGGGGCAGTTCTTC | TRBV18 | - | TRBJ2-1 | TRBD1
CASSLAQVTQSLNTGELFF | TGTGCCAGCAGCTTAGCTCAGGTGACCCAGAGCCTGAACACCGGGGAGCTGTTTTTT | TRBV7-6 | - | TRBJ2-2 | -
CASSQGLVSYEQYF | TGTGCCAGCTCACAGGGACTAGTAAGCTACGAGCAGTACTTC | TRBV18 | - | TRBJ2-7 | TRBD2
CASSLNFGGGVDTQYF | TGTGCCAGCAGCTTGAATTTCGGCGGGGGGGTAGATACGCAGTATTTT | TRBV5-8 | few | TRBJ2-3 | TRBD2
CASSSQGGDTQYF | TGCGCCAGCAGCTCCCAGGGTGGAGATACGCAGTATTTT | TRBV5-1 | - | TRBJ2-3 | -
CASSPHRDRENSPLHF | TGTGCCAGTAGCCCTCATCGGGACAGAGAGAATTCACCCCTCCACTTT | TRBV19 | - | TRBJ1-6 | TRBD1
CASSSGQGYEQYF | TGTGCCAGCAGCTCCGGACAGGGTTACGAGCAGTACTTC | TRBV11-2 | - | TRBJ2-7 | TRBD1
CASSKDFTDSLNSPLHF | TGTGCCAGCAGCAAAGATTTTACCGACTCCCTTAATTCACCCCTCCACTTT | TRBV21-1 | - | TRBJ1-6 | -
CASRRNDRGGETQYF | TGCGCCAGCAGGCGTAATGACAGGGGGGGAGAGACCCAGTACTTC | TRBV5-1 | - | TRBJ2-5 | TRBD1
CASSFGGLETQYF | TGTGCCAGCAGCTTCGGGGGGCTAGAGACCCAGTACTTC | TRBV7-7 | - | TRBJ2-5 | -
CASSAHRSQETQYF | TGTGCCAGCAGTGCCCACAGGAGCCAAGAGACCCAGTACTTC | TRBV2 | - | TRBJ2-5 | -
CASSPTGARGTDLYEQYF | TGTGCCAGCAGCCCCACAGGGGCCCGCGGGACAGACCTTTACGAGCAGTACTTC | TRBV7-9 | - | TRBJ2-7 | -
CASRGPGQRTGELFF | TGTGCCAGCAGGGGCCCGGGACAGAGAACCGGGGAGCTGTTTTTT | TRBV6-5 | - | TRBJ2-2 | TRBD1
CASSSRDRDEQYF | TGCGCCAGCAGCTCCCGGGACAGGGACGAGCAGTACTTC | TRBV5-1 | - | TRBJ2-7 | TRBD1
CASRVGSEQYF | TGTGCCAGCAGGGTCGGGAGCGAGCAGTACTTC | TRBV12-3/TRBV12-4 | - | TRBJ2-7 | -
CASSQLFGGTYEQYF | TGTGCCAGCAGCCAACTGTTCGGCGGGACCTACGAGCAGTACTTC | TRBV3-1/TRBV3-2 | - | TRBJ2-7 | -
CASSLAWQYF | TGTGCCAGCAGCTTGGCATGGCAGTACTTC | TRBV5-8 | - | TRBJ2-7 | -
CASSLRSNQPQHF | TGTGCCAGCAGTTTACGGAGCAATCAGCCCCAGCATTTT | TRBV28 | - | TRBJ1-5 | -
CASSPGGAPNYGYTF | TGTGCCAGCTCACCAGGGGGCGCCCCTAACTATGGCTACACCTTC | TRBV18 | - | TRBJ1-2 | -
CASSLGQLDSNQPQHF | TGTGCCAGCAGCCTTGGACAATTAGATAGCAATCAGCCCCAGCATTTT | TRBV3-1/TRBV3-2 | - | TRBJ1-5 | -
CASSVNLQGSTGANVLTF | TGTGCCAGCAGCGTAAACCTGCAGGGTTCAACTGGGGCCAACGTCCTGACTTTC | TRBV9 | - | TRBJ2-6 | -
CASSESLAGGRNIQYF | TGTGCCAGCAGTGAATCACTAGCGGGGGGACGAAACATTCAGTACTTC | TRBV2 | - | TRBJ2-4 | TRBD2
CASSKGQVRANVLTF | TGTGCCAGCAGCAAGGGACAGGTCCGGGCCAACGTCCTGACTTTC | TRBV5-5 | - | TRBJ2-6 | TRBD1
CASSLQANYGYTF | TGTGCCAGCAGCCTACAGGCGAACTATGGCTACACCTTC | TRBV3-1/TRBV3-2 | once | TRBJ1-2 | -
CASSPLGSGSYNEQFF | TGTGCCAGCAGCCCATTGGGCTCCGGCTCCTACAATGAGCAGTTCTTC | TRBV3-1/TRBV3-2 | - | TRBJ2-1 | -
CASSLATNSGGQETQYF | TGCGCCAGCAGCTTGGCTACGAATAGCGGGGGACAAGAGACCCAGTACTTC | TRBV5-1 | - | TRBJ2-5 | TRBD2
CASRGQETEAFF | TGTGCCAGCAGGGGACAGGAAACTGAAGCTTTCTTT | TRBV13 | - | TRBJ1-1 | TRBD1
CASSSLGQTNEQFF | TGTGCCAGCAGCTCCCTGGGGCAGACCAATGAGCAGTTCTTC | TRBV11-2 | - | TRBJ2-1 | -
CASKKLQGLTAFF | TGTGCCAGCAAAAAGTTACAGGGTCTGACAGCTTTCTTT | TRBV6-5 | - | TRBJ1-1 | -
CASSQADTSYEQYF | TGTGCCAGCAGCCAAGCCGACACTTCCTACGAGCAGTACTTC | TRBV14 | - | TRBJ2-7 | -
CSVSYGERETQYF | TGCAGCGTTTCTTATGGGGAGAGGGAGACCCAGTACTTC | TRBV29-1 | - | TRBJ2-5 | -
CASSKLAGVGQFF | TGTGCCAGCAGCAAGCTAGCGGGAGTGGGACAGTTCTTC | TRBV14 | - | TRBJ2-1 | TRBD2
CASSMGHPTTDTQYF | TGTGCCAGCAGCATGGGACATCCGACCACAGATACGCAGTATTTT | TRBV5-8 | - | TRBJ2-3 | -
CASRPPGQGKNEQFF | TGTGCCAGCAGGCCGCCAGGACAGGGGAAGAATGAGCAGTTCTTC | TRBV6-6 | - | TRBJ2-1 | TRBD1
CASSPLGRVSDTQYF | TGTGCCAGTAGTCCACTGGGCCGTGTATCGGATACGCAGTATTTT | TRBV19 | once | TRBJ2-3 | -
CASKRENRETQYF | TGTGCCAGCAAGCGGGAGAATCGGGAGACCCAGTACTTC | TRBV6-5 | - | TRBJ2-5 | TRBD2
CASSPPSSDGTGELFF | TGTGCCAGCTCACCACCGTCTAGCGATGGCACCGGGGAGCTGTTTTTT | TRBV18 | - | TRBJ2-2 | -
CASKGTSGTYNEQFF | TGTGCCAGTAAGGGGACTAGCGGGACCTACAATGAGCAGTTCTTC | TRBV19 | - | TRBJ2-1 | TRBD2
CASSQRGQQETQYF | TGTGCCAGCAGCCAGAGGGGACAGCAAGAGACCCAGTACTTC | TRBV3-1/TRBV3-2 | - | TRBJ2-5 | TRBD1
CATSSGQDPAIQYF | TGTGCCACCAGCAGTGGACAGGATCCGGCCATTCAGTACTTC | TRBV15 | - | TRBJ2-4 | TRBD1
CASSGGSNQPQHF | TGTGCCAGCTCCGGGGGAAGCAATCAGCCCCAGCATTTT | TRBV6-6 | few | TRBJ1-5 | -
CASSASLAGGGQNEQFF | TGTGCCAGCAGCGCCAGCCTAGCGGGAGGGGGGCAGAATGAGCAGTTCTTC | TRBV5-4 | - | TRBJ2-1 | TRBD2
CASSLVQGSNEQFF | TGTGCCAGCAGCTTAGTTCAGGGGAGCAATGAGCAGTTCTTC | TRBV11-3 | - | TRBJ2-1 | -
CASSPQGNLGYTF | TGTGCCAGCAGCCCACAGGGTAATCTTGGCTACACCTTC | TRBV7-3 | - | TRBJ1-2 | -
CASSLSGVSTEAFF | TGCGCCAGCAGCTTGTCGGGGGTTTCAACTGAAGCTTTCTTT | TRBV5-1 | - | TRBJ1-1 | -
CASSQEGRGYGYTF | TGCGCCAGCAGCCAAGAGGGCAGGGGCTATGGCTACACCTTC | TRBV4-1 | - | TRBJ1-2 | -
CASSSIFPDRRNYEQYF | TGTGCCAGCAGCTCCATCTTCCCGGACAGGCGAAATTACGAGCAGTACTTC | TRBV11-3 | - | TRBJ2-7 | TRBD1
CASSRREGETQYF | TGTGCCAGCAGCAGACGGGAGGGGGAGACCCAGTACTTC | TRBV5-6 | - | TRBJ2-5 | TRBD2
CASSPQDTPVTYEQYF | TGTGCCAGCAGCCCTCAGGACACACCCGTGACCTACGAGCAGTACTTC | TRBV9 | - | TRBJ2-7 | -
CASTGQGDNEQFF | TGTGCCAGCACCGGACAGGGGGACAATGAGCAGTTCTTC | TRBV7-6 | - | TRBJ2-1 | TRBD1
CASSIAGGRNQPQHF | TGTGCCAGTAGTATAGCCGGGGGAAGGAATCAGCCCCAGCATTTT | TRBV19 | - | TRBJ1-5 | -
CASSRPRGHLSGANVLTF | TGTGCCAGCAGCCGCCCGCGGGGCCACTTGTCTGGGGCCAACGTCCTGACTTTC | TRBV11-2 | - | TRBJ2-6 | -